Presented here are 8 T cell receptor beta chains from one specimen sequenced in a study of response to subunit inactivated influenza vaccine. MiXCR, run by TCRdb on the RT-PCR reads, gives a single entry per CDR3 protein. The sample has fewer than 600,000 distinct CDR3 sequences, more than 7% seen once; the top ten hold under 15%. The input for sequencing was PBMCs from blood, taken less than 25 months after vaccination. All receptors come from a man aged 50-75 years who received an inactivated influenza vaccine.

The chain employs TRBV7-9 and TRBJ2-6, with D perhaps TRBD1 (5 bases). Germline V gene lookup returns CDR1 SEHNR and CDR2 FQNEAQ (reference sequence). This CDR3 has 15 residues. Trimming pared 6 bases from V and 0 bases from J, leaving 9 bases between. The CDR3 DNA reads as TGTGCCAGCAGTACACAGGACTCTGGGGCCAACGTCCTGACTTTC. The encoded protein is CASSTQDSGANVLTF.

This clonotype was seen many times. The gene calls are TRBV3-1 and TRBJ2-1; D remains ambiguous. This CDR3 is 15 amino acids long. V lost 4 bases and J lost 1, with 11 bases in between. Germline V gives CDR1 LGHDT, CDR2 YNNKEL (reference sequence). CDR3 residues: CASSLVVGSYNEQFF. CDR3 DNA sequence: TGTGCCAGCAGCCTAGTAGTTGGGTCCTACAATGAGCAGTTCTTC.

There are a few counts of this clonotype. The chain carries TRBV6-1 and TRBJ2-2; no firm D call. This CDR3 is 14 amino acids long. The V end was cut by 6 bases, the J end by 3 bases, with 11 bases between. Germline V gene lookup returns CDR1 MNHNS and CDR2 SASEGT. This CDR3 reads CASRQQLYTGELFF. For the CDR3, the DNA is TGTGCCAGCAGGCAACAGCTATACACCGGGGAGCTGTTTTTT.

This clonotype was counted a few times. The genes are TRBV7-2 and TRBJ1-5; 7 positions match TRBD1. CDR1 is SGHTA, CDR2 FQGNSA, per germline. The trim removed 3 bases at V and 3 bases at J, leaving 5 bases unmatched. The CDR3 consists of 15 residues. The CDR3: CASSFNRGDNQPQHF. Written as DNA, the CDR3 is TGTGCCAGCAGCTTCAACAGGGGTGACAATCAGCCCCAGCATTTT.

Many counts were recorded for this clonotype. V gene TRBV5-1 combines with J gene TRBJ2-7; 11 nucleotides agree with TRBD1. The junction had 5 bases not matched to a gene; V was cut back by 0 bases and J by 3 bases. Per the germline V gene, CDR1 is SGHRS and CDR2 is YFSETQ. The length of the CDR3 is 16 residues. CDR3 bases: TGCGCCAGCAGCTTGGCCGTTGGGACAGGGGGCTACGAGCAGTACTTC. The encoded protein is CASSLAVGTGGYEQYF.

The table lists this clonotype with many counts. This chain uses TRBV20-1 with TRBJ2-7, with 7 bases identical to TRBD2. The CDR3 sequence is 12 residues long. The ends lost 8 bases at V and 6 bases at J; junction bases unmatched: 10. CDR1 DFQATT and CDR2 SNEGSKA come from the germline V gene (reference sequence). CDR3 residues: CSPWATSSEQYF. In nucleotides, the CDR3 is TGCAGTCCGTGGGCGACTAGCTCCGAGCAGTACTTC.

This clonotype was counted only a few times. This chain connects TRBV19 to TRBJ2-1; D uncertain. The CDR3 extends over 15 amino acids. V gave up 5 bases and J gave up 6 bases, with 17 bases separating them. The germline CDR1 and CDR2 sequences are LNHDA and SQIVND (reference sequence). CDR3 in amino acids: CASSHIPYYGNEQFF. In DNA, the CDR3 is TGTGCCAGTAGTCATATCCCGTACTATGGCAATGAGCAGTTCTTC.

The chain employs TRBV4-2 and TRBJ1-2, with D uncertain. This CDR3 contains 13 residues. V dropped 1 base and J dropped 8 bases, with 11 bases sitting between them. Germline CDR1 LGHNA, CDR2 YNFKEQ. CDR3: CASSQVAPGGYTF. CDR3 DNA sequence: TGTGCCAGCAGCCAAGTTGCTCCGGGAGGCTACACCTTC.